Below are 32 T cell receptor beta chains sequenced from a single sample in a study of cytomegalovirus exposure and HLA in healthy donors. Assay: immunoSEQ multiplex PCR; the TCRdb copy retains only in-frame clones and omits some. The table records some 120,000 clones, around 92% of them present only once. The sequencing sample was made of PBMCs. All receptors come from a man aged 25 to 45 in good health and CMV-seronegative.

The chain is built from TRBV29-1 and TRBJ1-1; weak D call: TRBD1 (6 bases). V shed 4 bases and J shed 7 bases, with 16 bases lying between them. CDR3 length equals 13 residues. Germline V gene lookup returns CDR1 SQVTM and CDR2 ANQGSEA. This CDR3 is CSVGGGQQLEAFF. CDR3 bases: TGCAGCGTTGGGGGGGGACAACAGCTTGAAGCTTTCTTT.

The rearrangement joins TRBV7-9 to TRBJ1-5; TRBD1 might be the D (5 bases). CDR3 length: 16 residues. CDR1 and CDR2 (germline): SEHNR, FQNEAQ (reference sequence). V lost 1 base to trimming and J lost 4 bases, with 14 bases between them. The CDR3 DNA reads TGTGCCAGCAGCTTAGGAGTTGGGGGGTGGAATCAGCCCCAGCATTTT. Translated: CASSLGVGGWNQPQHF.

The chain combines TRBV7-2 with TRBJ1-2; TRBD1 matches 8 bases. The CDR3 sequence is 15 residues long. Losses at the gene ends were 5 bases for V and 5 bases for J; bases not matched to a gene: 10. Germline CDR1 and CDR2: SGHTA and FQGNSA. CDR3 region: CASSLGQGLGYGYTF. CDR3 nucleotide sequence: TGTGCCAGCAGCCTAGGACAGGGATTGGGGTATGGCTACACCTTC.

This chain links TRBV4-2 with TRBJ2-1, with TRBD1 matching over 9 bases. This CDR3 contains 14 residues. V lost 5 bases to trimming and J lost 5 bases; unmatched junction nucleotides: 4. Germline V gene data show CDR1 as LGHNA and CDR2 as YNFKEQ. This CDR3 reads CASSGDRANNEQFF. The CDR3 DNA follows: TGTGCCAGCAGCGGGGACAGGGCCAACAATGAGCAGTTCTTC.

V and J are TRBV6-5 and TRBJ1-3, with TRBD1 as a possible D gene (5 bases). V shed 6 bases and J shed 4 bases, with 13 bases lying between them. Germline V CDR1 and CDR2: MNHEY, SVGAGI. The CDR3 loop spans 14 amino acids. This CDR3 reads CASSRGVTGNTIYF. The CDR3 DNA is TGTGCCAGCAGCCGGGGGGTTACCGGAAACACCATATATTTT.

The chain links TRBV18 to TRBJ2-7; tentative D call: TRBD1 (6 bases). There are 13 residues in the CDR3. V lost 3 bases to trimming and J lost 6 bases, with 12 bases between them. Germline V gives CDR1 KGHSH, CDR2 LQKENI. CDR3 protein: CASSPRGEGEQYF. CDR3 nucleotide sequence: TGTGCCAGCTCACCCAGGGGAGAAGGCGAGCAGTACTTC.

This clone was picked up a small number of times. V and J are TRBV7-8 and TRBJ1-6; 9 nucleotides agree with TRBD1. V lost 2 bases to trimming and J lost 11 bases; unmatched junction nucleotides: 10. The germline CDR1 and CDR2 sequences are SGHVS and FQNEAQ. The CDR3 has 16 residues. CDR3 loop: CASSLKGGQGATPLHF. The CDR3 DNA sequence: TGTGCCAGCAGCTTAAAGGGGGGACAGGGAGCAACACCCCTCCACTTT.

This chain connects TRBV5-1 to TRBJ2-5, with a possible D match to TRBD2 (5 bases). There are 13 residues in the CDR3. CDR1 is SGHRS and CDR2 is YFSETQ in the germline V gene. V lost 7 bases and J lost 4, with 14 bases in between. Here the CDR3 DNA reads TGCGCCAGCGCCTCCGGACTTGGAGAGACCCAGTACTTC. Residues: CASASGLGETQYF.

This rearrangement joins TRBV7-2 to TRBJ1-4; D is possibly TRBD1 (6 bases). Germline V gene data show CDR1 as SGHTA and CDR2 as FQGNSA. The V and J ends lost 3 bases and 7 bases respectively, with 15 bases between them. This CDR3 is built from 15 residues. Here the CDR3 DNA reads TGTGCCAGCAGCTTGACAGGCTTCGAGGGTGAAAAACTGTTTTTT. This translates into CASSLTGFEGEKLFF.

The chain combines TRBV11-3 with TRBJ2-2; D possibly corresponds to TRBD1 (6 bases). The V end lost 5 bases, the J end lost 0 bases, and 13 bases lay between the germline ends. The germline CDR1 and CDR2 sequences are SGHNT and YENEEA. This CDR3 comprises 16 residues. CDR3 sequence (DNA): TGTGCCAGCAGCGCCAGGGGCCCCCCGAACACCGGGGAGCTGTTTTTT. Amino acid sequence: CASSARGPPNTGELFF.

V and J are TRBV19 and TRBJ2-7; a weak D match, TRBD2 (6 bases). The CDR3 loop spans 12 amino acids. The V end was cut by 5 bases, the J end by 6 bases, with 11 bases between. The germline CDR1 and CDR2 sequences are LNHDA and SQIVND (reference sequence). The CDR3 protein is CASSGLAREQYF. CDR3 nucleotide sequence: TGTGCCAGTAGTGGCCTAGCGCGCGAGCAGTACTTC.

CDR3 DNA sequence: TGTGCCAGTAGTATGGCAGGGATTCGAAATTCACCCCTCCACTTT. Translating gives CASSMAGIRNSPLHF. This chain uses TRBV19 with TRBJ1-6; maybe TRBD1 (5 bases). There are 15 residues in the CDR3. Trimming cost V 3 bases and J 7 bases, with 13 bases left between them. Germline-derived CDR1 and CDR2 are LNHDA and SQIVND (reference sequence).

Only one count was recorded for this clone. The V gene is TRBV5-4, the J gene TRBJ2-3; TRBD2 aligns across 7 bases. Germline loops: CDR1 SGHNT, CDR2 YYREEE (reference sequence). The CDR3 loop spans 13 amino acids. V was clipped by 5 bases and J by 6 bases; unmatched bases: 6. In nucleotides, the CDR3 is TGTGCCAGCAGTCTGGGGGGGTGGGATACGCAGTATTTT. Translated: CASSLGGWDTQYF.

The rearrangement joins TRBV19 to TRBJ2-7; 8 bases line up with TRBD1. The CDR3 consists of 14 residues. The V segment lost 7 bases and the J segment 4 bases; nucleotides outside the gene matches: 9. From germline, CDR1 is LNHDA and CDR2 SQIVND (reference sequence). The CDR3 nucleotides read TGTGCCAGTAATCCCGGGACAGGCAGTTACGAGCAGTACTTC. Translated, it gives CASNPGTGSYEQYF.

V is TRBV6-6 and J is TRBJ1-6; D is uncertain. Per the germline V gene, CDR1 is MNHNY and CDR2 is SVGAGI (reference sequence). This CDR3 contains 15 residues. Deletions cut 0 bases from V and 3 bases from J, with 6 bases between. The CDR3 here is CASSYSRDYNSPLHF. The CDR3 bases are TGTGCCAGCAGTTACTCTCGAGACTATAATTCACCCCTCCACTTT.

CDR3 amino acids: CASSLGDRSSPLHF. The CDR3, as DNA: TGCGCCAGCAGCTTGGGGGACAGATCCTCACCCCTCCACTTT. The chain is built from TRBV5-1 and TRBJ1-6; 7 bases fit TRBD1. Germline lookup yields CDR1 SGHRS and CDR2 YFSETQ. This CDR3 is 14 amino acids long. The trim removed 0 bases at V and 10 bases at J, leaving 4 bases unmatched.

This chain links TRBV18 with TRBJ2-7; D perhaps matches TRBD2 (6 bases). The germline V gene has CDR1 KGHSH and CDR2 LQKENI. The V gene lost 1 base and the J gene lost 4 bases, with 17 bases spanning the gap. The CDR3 is 16 amino acids. The CDR3 coding sequence is TGTGCCAGCTCACCACTATGGGGTCGGGCGGGGTACGAGCAGTACTTC. Residues: CASSPLWGRAGYEQYF.

This clone was recorded once. The chain has TRBV28 and TRBJ1-4; D gene ambiguous. V was clipped by 5 bases and J by 5 bases, with 6 bases between them. The CDR3 is 12 residues long. Germline-derived CDR1 and CDR2 are MDHEN and SYDVKM. The CDR3 DNA is TGTGCCAGCAGTCCAGGAAATGAAAAACTGTTTTTT. This translates into CASSPGNEKLFF.

This clone was seen more than once but under ten times. This chain uses TRBV7-9 with TRBJ2-7; the D gene is possibly TRBD2 (6 bases). The CDR3 contains 15 residues. V dropped 1 base and J dropped 3 bases, with 13 bases sitting between them. Per the germline V gene, CDR1 is SEHNR and CDR2 is FQNEAQ (reference sequence). CDR3 DNA: TGTGCCAGCAGCTTAGTAATTCGGGGGAGCTACGAGCAGTACTTC. Residues: CASSLVIRGSYEQYF.

The count of this clone is one. The chain joins TRBV7-2 to TRBJ2-2, with TRBD2 identical over 12 bases. Germline loops: CDR1 SGHTA, CDR2 FQGNSA. Losses at the gene ends were 1 base for V and 7 bases for J; bases not matched to a gene: 10. This CDR3 has 18 residues. The CDR3 region is CASSLGASGGARSGELFF. CDR3 bases: TGTGCCAGCAGCTTAGGGGCTAGCGGGGGGGCCCGGAGCGGGGAGCTGTTTTTT.

The CDR3 nucleotides read TGCGCCAGCAGCCCCCGGACAGACGTGAGCTCCTATAATTCACCCCTCCACTTT. Translated, it gives CASSPRTDVSSYNSPLHF. This chain connects TRBV4-1 to TRBJ1-6; D possibly corresponds to TRBD1 (6 bases). The germline V gene has CDR1 MGHRA and CDR2 YSYEKL. V shed 4 bases and J shed 0 bases, with 16 bases lying between them. CDR3 length: 18 residues.

As DNA, the CDR3 is TGTGCCAGCAGCTCAACCGGACTAGCGGGGTACGAGCAGTACTTC. The encoded protein is CASSSTGLAGYEQYF. V gene TRBV7-9 combines with J gene TRBJ2-7, with 12 positions matching TRBD2. CDR3 length equals 15 residues. V lost 4 bases to trimming and J lost 4 bases; unmatched junction nucleotides: 5. CDR1 is SEHNR, CDR2 FQNEAQ, per germline (reference sequence).

J is TRBJ2-3 and V is TRBV6-5, with TRBD1 matching over 8 bases. The CDR3 runs to 13 residues. In germline, CDR1 is MNHEY, CDR2 SVGAGI. With 4 bases clipped from V and 4 bases from J, the junction kept 1 base outside the gene matches. In nucleotides, the CDR3 is TGTGCCAGCAGTTCGACAGGGGCAGATACGCAGTATTTT. Encoded protein: CASSSTGADTQYF.

The J gene is TRBJ2-5, the V gene TRBV15, with a possible D match to TRBD2 (7 bases). Deletions cut 0 bases from V and 5 bases from J, with 19 bases between. The germline CDR1 and CDR2 sequences are LNHNV and YYDKDF (reference sequence). The CDR3 length is 17 residues. The CDR3 DNA follows: TGTGCCACCAGCAGAGATTTGGCGGGGGCCCGCCTCGAGACCCAGTACTTC. This codes for CATSRDLAGARLETQYF.

The chain carries TRBV7-2 and TRBJ2-3; TRBD1 matches 10 bases. The CDR3 runs to 17 residues. Unmatched junction bases numbered 10, after V lost 6 bases and J lost 1 base. Germline assignment: CDR1 SGHTA and CDR2 FQGNSA. Here the CDR3 DNA reads TGTGCCAGCAGGCCCGGGACAGGGGTCTTTGGCACAGATACGCAGTATTTT. It translates to CASRPGTGVFGTDTQYF.

The V gene is TRBV7-2, the J gene TRBJ1-2; the D gene is possibly TRBD1 (6 bases). V lost 1 base, J lost 8 bases, and 14 bases lay in between. Germline CDR1 and CDR2: SGHTA and FQGNSA. This CDR3 comprises 14 residues. The CDR3 loop is CASSLDREMGGYTF. The CDR3 nucleotides are TGTGCCAGCAGCTTAGACAGGGAAATGGGGGGCTACACCTTC.

The chain couples TRBV19 to TRBJ2-5; 7 bases match TRBD1. This CDR3 spans 13 amino acids. From germline, CDR1 is LNHDA and CDR2 SQIVND (reference sequence). The V gene end was trimmed by 5 bases and the J gene end by 5 bases; junction bases not matched to a gene: 5. DNA of the CDR3: TGTGCCAGTAGTCCGACAGGGTGGGAGACCCAGTACTTC. Its protein is CASSPTGWETQYF.

This chain links TRBV29-1 with TRBJ1-4; TRBD1 is a possible D gene (5 bases). Germline CDR1 is SQVTM and CDR2 is ANQGSEA. The V gene lost 5 bases and the J gene lost 6 bases, with 10 bases spanning the gap. The CDR3 loop spans 12 amino acids. This CDR3 reads CSVRQPDEKLFF. DNA of the CDR3: TGCAGCGTTCGACAGCCAGATGAAAAACTGTTTTTT.

The chain carries TRBV15 and TRBJ2-3; 7 positions agree with TRBD2. CDR3 length equals 15 residues. Germline loops: CDR1 LNHNV, CDR2 YYDKDF (reference sequence). J lost 4 bases, V lost 5 bases, and 9 bases had no gene match. The CDR3 DNA reads as TGTGCCACCAGCCTCGGGAGGCAGGGAGCAGATACGCAGTATTTT. This sequence encodes CATSLGRQGADTQYF.

This clone appeared once. This chain links TRBV7-2 with TRBJ2-5; 8 bases are a match to TRBD2. V gave up 3 bases and J gave up 6 bases; unmatched junction bases: 9. Germline loops: CDR1 SGHTA, CDR2 FQGNSA. CDR3 length equals 15 residues. In DNA form, the CDR3 reads TGTGCCAGCAGCTTCCCGGGGGGGCATCGGAAGACCCAGTACTTC. Its protein product is CASSFPGGHRKTQYF.

This rearrangement joins TRBV29-1 to TRBJ2-1, with TRBD2 as a possible D gene (6 bases). The V gene lost 5 bases and the J gene lost 8 bases, with 19 bases spanning the gap. The CDR3 has 14 amino acids. The germline V gene has CDR1 SQVTM and CDR2 ANQGSEA. CDR3 sequence reads: CSVSGVEGLYEQFF. The DNA of the CDR3 is TGCAGCGTTTCCGGTGTGGAGGGACTGTATGAGCAGTTCTTC.

V usage is TRBV5-1 and J usage is TRBJ2-3, with 8 bases that match TRBD2. CDR3 size: 16 residues. V lost 0 bases and J lost 0; bases outside the gene matches: 3. The V gene's germline CDR1 is SGHRS and CDR2 YFSETQ. CDR3 sequence (DNA): TGCGCCAGCAGCTTGGGGCTAGCGGGTAGCACAGATACGCAGTATTTT. Amino acid sequence: CASSLGLAGSTDTQYF.